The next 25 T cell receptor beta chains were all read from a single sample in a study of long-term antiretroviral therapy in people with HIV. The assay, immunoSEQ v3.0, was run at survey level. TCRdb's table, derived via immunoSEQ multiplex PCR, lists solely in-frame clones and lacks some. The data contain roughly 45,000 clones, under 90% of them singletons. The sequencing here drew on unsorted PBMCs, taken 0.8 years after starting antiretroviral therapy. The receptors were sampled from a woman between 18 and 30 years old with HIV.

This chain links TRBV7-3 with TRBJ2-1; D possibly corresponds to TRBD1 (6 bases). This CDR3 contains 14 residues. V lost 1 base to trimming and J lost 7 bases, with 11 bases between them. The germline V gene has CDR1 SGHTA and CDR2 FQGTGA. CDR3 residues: CASSLRQGTNEQFF. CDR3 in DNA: TGTGCCAGCAGCTTAAGGCAGGGGACGAATGAGCAGTTCTTC.

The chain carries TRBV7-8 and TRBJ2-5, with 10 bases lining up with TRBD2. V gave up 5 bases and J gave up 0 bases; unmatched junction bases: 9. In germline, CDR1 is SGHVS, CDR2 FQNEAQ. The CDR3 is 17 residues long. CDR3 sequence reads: CASSPLLAGAYQETQYF. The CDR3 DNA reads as TGTGCCAGCAGCCCTCTCCTAGCGGGGGCCTACCAAGAGACCCAGTACTTC.

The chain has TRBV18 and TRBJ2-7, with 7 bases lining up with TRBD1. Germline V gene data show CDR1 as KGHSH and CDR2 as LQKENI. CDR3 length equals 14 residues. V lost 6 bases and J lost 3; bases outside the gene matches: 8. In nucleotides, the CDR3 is TGTGCCAGCTCTCACATGGGACAGTTCTACGAGCAGTACTTC. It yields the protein CASSHMGQFYEQYF.

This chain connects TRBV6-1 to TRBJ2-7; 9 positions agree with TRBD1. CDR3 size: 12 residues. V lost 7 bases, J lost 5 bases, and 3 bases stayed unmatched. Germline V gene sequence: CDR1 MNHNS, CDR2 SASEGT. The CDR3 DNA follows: TGTGCCAGCAATGGACAGGGGAACGAGCAGTACTTC. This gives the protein CASNGQGNEQYF.

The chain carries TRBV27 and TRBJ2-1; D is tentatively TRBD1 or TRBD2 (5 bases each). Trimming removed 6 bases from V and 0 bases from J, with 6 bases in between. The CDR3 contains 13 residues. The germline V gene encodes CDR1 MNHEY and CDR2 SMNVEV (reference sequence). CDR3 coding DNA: TGTGCCAGCAGCGGGGCCTCCTACAATGAGCAGTTCTTC. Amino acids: CASSGASYNEQFF.

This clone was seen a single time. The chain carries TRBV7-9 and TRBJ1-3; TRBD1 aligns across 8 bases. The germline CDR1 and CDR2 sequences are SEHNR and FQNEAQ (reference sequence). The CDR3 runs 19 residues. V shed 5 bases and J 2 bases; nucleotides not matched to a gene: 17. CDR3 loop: CASSLPGGRTGQAGNTIYF. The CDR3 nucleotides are TGTGCCAGCAGCCTTCCCGGGGGGAGGACAGGGCAGGCTGGAAACACCATATATTTT. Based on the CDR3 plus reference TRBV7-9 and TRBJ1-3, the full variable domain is DTGVSQNPRHKITKRGQNVTFRCDPISEHNRLYWYRQTLGQGPEFLTYFQNEAQLEKSRLLSDRFSAERPKGSFSTLEIQRTEQGDSAMYLCASSLPGGRTGQAGNTIYFGEGSWLTVV.

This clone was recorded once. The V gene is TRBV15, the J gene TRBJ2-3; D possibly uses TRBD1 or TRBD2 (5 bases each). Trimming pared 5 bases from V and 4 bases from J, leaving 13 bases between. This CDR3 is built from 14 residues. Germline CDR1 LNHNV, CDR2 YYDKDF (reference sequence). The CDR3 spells CATSLAREPDTQYF. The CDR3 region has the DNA TGTGCCACCAGCCTTGCCAGGGAGCCAGATACGCAGTATTTT. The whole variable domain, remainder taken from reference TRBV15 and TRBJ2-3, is DAMVIQNPRYQVTQFGKPVTLSCSQTLNHNVMYWYQQKSSQAPKLLFHYYDKDFNNEADTPDNFQSRRPNTSFCFLDIRSPGLGDTAMYLCATSLAREPDTQYFGPGTRLTVL.

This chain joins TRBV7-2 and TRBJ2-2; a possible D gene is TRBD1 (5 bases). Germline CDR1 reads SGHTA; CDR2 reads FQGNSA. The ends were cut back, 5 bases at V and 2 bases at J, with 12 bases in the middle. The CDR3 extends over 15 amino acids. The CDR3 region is CASSTGRANTGELFF. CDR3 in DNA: TGTGCCAGCAGCACGGGCAGGGCTAACACCGGGGAGCTGTTTTTT. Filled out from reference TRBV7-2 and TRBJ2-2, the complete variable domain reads GAGVSQSPSNKVTEKGKDVELRCDPISGHTALYWYRQSLGQGLEFLIYFQGNSAPDKSGLPSDRFSAERTGGSVSTLTIQRTQQEDSAVYLCASSTGRANTGELFFGEGSRLTVL.

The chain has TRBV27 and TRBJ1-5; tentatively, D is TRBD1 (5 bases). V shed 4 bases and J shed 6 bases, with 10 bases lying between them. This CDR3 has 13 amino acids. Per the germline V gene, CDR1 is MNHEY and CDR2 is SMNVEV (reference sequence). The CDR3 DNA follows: TGTGCCAGCAGTTCCAGGGTAGGTCAGCCCCAGCATTTT. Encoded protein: CASSSRVGQPQHF.

The CDR3 sequence: CASSVRQEAASGSTDTQYF. Written as DNA, the CDR3 is TGTGCCAGCAGCGTTCGACAGGAGGCGGCTAGCGGGAGCACAGATACGCAGTATTTT. The chain employs TRBV9 and TRBJ2-3; 8 bases line up with TRBD2. The germline V gene encodes CDR1 SGDLS and CDR2 YYNGEE. V gave up 2 bases and J gave up 0 bases; unmatched junction bases: 14. CDR3 length: 19 amino acids.

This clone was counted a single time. The CDR3 is CASSLPSGANVLTF. CDR3 DNA sequence: TGCGCCAGCAGCTTGCCATCTGGGGCCAACGTCCTGACTTTC. The chain employs TRBV5-1 and TRBJ2-6; no reliable D call. Germline V gives CDR1 SGHRS, CDR2 YFSETQ. The CDR3 loop spans 14 amino acids. Trimming shortened V by 1 base and J by 1 base, and 3 bases separated the two germline ends.

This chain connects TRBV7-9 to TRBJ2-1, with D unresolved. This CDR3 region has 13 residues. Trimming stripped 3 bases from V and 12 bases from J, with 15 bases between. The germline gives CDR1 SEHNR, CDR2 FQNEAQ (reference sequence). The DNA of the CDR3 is TGTGCCAGCAGCTTGACCCCATATACCGGGCAGTTCTTC. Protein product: CASSLTPYTGQFF. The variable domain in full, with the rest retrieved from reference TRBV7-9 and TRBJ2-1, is DTGVSQNPRHKITKRGQNVTFRCDPISEHNRLYWYRQTLGQGPEFLTYFQNEAQLEKSRLLSDRFSAERPKGSFSTLEIQRTEQGDSAMYLCASSLTPYTGQFFGPGTRLTVL.

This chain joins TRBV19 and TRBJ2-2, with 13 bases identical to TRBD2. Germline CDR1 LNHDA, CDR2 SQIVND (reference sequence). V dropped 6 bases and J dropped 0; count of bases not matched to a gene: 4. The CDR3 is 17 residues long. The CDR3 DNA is TGTGCCAGTAGCCGACTAGCGGGAGGCGCGAACACCGGGGAGCTGTTTTTT. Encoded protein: CASSRLAGGANTGELFF.

CDR3 in DNA: TGCAGCGTTGAAGATGCGGCCAGGGGCTCCTACGAGCAGTACTTC. This encodes CSVEDAARGSYEQYF. The chain joins TRBV29-1 to TRBJ2-7; maybe TRBD1 (6 bases). Germline CDR1 SQVTM, CDR2 ANQGSEA. V gave up 0 bases and J gave up 0 bases, with 12 bases separating them. This CDR3 comprises 15 residues.

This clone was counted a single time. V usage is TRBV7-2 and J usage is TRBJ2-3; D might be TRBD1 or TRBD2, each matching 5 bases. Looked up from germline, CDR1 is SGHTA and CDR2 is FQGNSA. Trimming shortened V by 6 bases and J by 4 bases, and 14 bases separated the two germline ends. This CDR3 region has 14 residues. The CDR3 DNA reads TGTGCCAGCAGTAGAGGGGATGGGTCAGATACGCAGTATTTT. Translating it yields CASSRGDGSDTQYF.

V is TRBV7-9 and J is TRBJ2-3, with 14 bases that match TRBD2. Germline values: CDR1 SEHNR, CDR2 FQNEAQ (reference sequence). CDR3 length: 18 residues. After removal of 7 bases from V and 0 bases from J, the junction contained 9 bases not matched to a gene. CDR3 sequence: CASTYTTSGRASTDTQYF. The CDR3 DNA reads TGTGCCAGCACCTATACGACTAGCGGGAGGGCAAGCACAGATACGCAGTATTTT.

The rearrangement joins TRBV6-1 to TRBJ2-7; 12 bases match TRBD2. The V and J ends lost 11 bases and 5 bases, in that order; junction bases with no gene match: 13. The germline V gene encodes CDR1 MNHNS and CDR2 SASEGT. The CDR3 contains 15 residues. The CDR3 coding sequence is TGTGCCTCTTCCGAAGCTAGCGGGAGGGCGGACGAGCAGTACTTC. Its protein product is CASSEASGRADEQYF.

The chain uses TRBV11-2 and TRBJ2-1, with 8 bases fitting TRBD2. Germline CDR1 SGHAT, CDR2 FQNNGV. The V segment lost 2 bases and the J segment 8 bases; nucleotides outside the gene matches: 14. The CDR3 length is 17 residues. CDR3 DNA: TGTGCCAGCAGCTTACCCCCCTTCGGGAGGGCCGGGTATGAGCAGTTCTTC. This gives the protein CASSLPPFGRAGYEQFF.

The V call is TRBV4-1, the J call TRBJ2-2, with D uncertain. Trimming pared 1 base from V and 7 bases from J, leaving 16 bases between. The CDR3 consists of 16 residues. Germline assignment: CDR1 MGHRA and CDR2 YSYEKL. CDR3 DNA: TGCGCCAGCAGCCAAGTATCGGCCCTGAGAGGCGGGGAGCTGTTTTTT. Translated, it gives CASSQVSALRGGELFF.

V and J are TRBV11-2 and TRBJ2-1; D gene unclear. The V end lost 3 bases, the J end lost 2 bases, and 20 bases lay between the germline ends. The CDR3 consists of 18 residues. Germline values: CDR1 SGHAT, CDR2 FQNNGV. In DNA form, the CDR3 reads TGTGCCAGCAGCTTCAATGGTAGGACCGGTACGGCCTACAATGAGCAGTTCTTC. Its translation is CASSFNGRTGTAYNEQFF.

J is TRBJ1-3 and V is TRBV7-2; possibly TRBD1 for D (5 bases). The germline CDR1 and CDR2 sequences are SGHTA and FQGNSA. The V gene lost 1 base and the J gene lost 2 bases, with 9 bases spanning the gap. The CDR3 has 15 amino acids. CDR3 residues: CASSLDGGPGNTIYF. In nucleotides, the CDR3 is TGTGCCAGCAGCTTAGATGGGGGTCCTGGAAACACCATATATTTT.

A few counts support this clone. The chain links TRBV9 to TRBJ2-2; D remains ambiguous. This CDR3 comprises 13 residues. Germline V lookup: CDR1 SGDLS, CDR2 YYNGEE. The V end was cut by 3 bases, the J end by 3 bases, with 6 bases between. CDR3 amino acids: CASSGSDTGELFF. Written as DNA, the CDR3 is TGTGCCAGCAGCGGATCTGACACCGGGGAGCTGTTTTTT. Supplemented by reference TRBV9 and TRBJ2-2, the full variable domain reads DSGVTQTPKHLITATGQRVTLRCSPRSGDLSVYWYQQSLDQGLQFLIQYYNGEERAKGNILERFSAQQFPDLHSELNLSSLELGDSALYFCASSGSDTGELFFGEGSRLTVL.

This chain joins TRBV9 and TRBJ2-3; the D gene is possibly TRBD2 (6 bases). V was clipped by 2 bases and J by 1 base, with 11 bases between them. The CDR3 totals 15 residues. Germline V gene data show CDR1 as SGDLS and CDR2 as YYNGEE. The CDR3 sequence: CASSVGSGRTDTQYF. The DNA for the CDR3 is TGTGCCAGCAGCGTGGGTAGCGGACGCACAGATACGCAGTATTTT.

The CDR3, as DNA: TGCGCCAGCAGCCAAAGTAGCGGACTTTACAATGAGCAGTTCTTC. This translates into CASSQSSGLYNEQFF. The chain combines TRBV4-3 with TRBJ2-1; D is perhaps TRBD2 (6 bases). Germline V gene sequence: CDR1 LGHNA, CDR2 YSLEER. The CDR3 is made up of 15 amino acids. With 2 bases removed from V and 4 bases from J, the gap between germline ends came to 12 bases.

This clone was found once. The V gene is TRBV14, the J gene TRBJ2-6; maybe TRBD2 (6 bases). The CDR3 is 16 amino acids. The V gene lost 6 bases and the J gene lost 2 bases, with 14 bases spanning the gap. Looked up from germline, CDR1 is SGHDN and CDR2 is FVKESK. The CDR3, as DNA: TGTGCCAGCAGAGGAGGGAATTATGCTGGGGCCAACGTCCTGACTTTC. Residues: CASRGGNYAGANVLTF.